This T cell receptor (beta chain) originates from a study of CD8 T cells in ankylosing spondylitis. Of note for this clonotype: The target antigen is unknown.

Library preparation for TCR beta used quantitative 5'-RACE with molecular barcodes. TCRdb processed the 5' RACE reads anew with MiXCR; each CDR3 protein has one entry. The data hold a few hundred thousand distinct CDR3 sequences, with 7.5% to 9% observed a single time. The CDR3 consists of 15 residues. The V gene's germline CDR1 is SEHNR and CDR2 FQNEAQ (reference sequence). Unmatched junction bases numbered 10, after V lost 6 bases and J lost 6 bases. Regarding the study as a whole: Ankylosing spondylitis blood appeared to be characterized by a TCR beta motif of several highly homologous variants.

The sample comprised blood, either unsorted or a sorted T cell fraction (not recorded which). The V gene is TRBV7-9, the J gene TRBJ2-1; 8 nucleotides agree with TRBD2. This receptor was identified in a male donor with ankylosing spondylitis. The CDR3 coding sequence is TGTGCCAGCAGAGGGGGAGGACTAGCTTCCAATGAGCAGTTCTTC. It yields the protein CASRGGGLASNEQFF.